These 19 T cell receptor beta chains were all obtained from the same sample, sequenced in a study of T cell responses to AZD1222 COVID-19 vaccine. Measured with immunoSEQ multiplex PCR; TCRdb has only the in-frame clones, and not every one. In the table there are over 100,000 clones, 85% of which are singletons. Material: peripheral blood, obtained 28 days after the second dose of the MenACWY control vaccine. Receptors were obtained from an adult who received the MenACWY meningococcal vaccine as a control.

To note about this clone: Other DNA sequences in the sample encode the same CDR3. The CDR3 coding sequence is TGCGCCAGCAGCTTGATTTCAGAGACTGAAGCTTTCTTT. It translates to CASSLISETEAFF. The V gene is TRBV5-1, the J gene TRBJ1-1, with unresolved D. CDR3 size: 13 residues. From germline, CDR1 is SGHRS and CDR2 YFSETQ. Trimming stripped 1 base from V and 5 bases from J, with 9 bases between.

V gene TRBV2 combines with J gene TRBJ2-5; unclear D gene. Looked up from germline, CDR1 is SNHLY and CDR2 is FYNNEI. Deletions cut 2 bases from V and 5 bases from J, with 12 bases between. The CDR3 totals 14 residues. CDR3 sequence: CASSEWRIGETQYF. The DNA of the CDR3 is TGTGCCAGCAGTGAATGGCGGATTGGGGAGACCCAGTACTTC.

The chain carries TRBV7-2 and TRBJ2-2, with 8 nucleotides matching TRBD1. This CDR3 has 16 amino acids. The germline CDR1 and CDR2 sequences are SGHTA and FQGNSA. V lost 5 bases, J lost 0 bases, and 5 bases stayed unmatched. DNA for the CDR3: TGTGCCAGCAGCCCGAGGACAGGGTCGAACACCGGGGAGCTGTTTTTT. Its protein is CASSPRTGSNTGELFF.

The chain employs TRBV7-2 and TRBJ1-5; D unclear. The CDR3 extends over 16 amino acids. Germline V CDR1 and CDR2: SGHTA, FQGNSA. V lost 5 bases to trimming and J lost 0 bases, with 14 bases between them. CDR3 sequence (DNA): TGTGCCAGCAGCCATGACGACCAAAATAGCAATCAGCCCCAGCATTTT. Translated: CASSHDDQNSNQPQHF.

V is TRBV5-4 and J is TRBJ2-1; D gene ambiguous. Trimming removed 6 bases at V and 0 bases at J, with 10 bases between. Germline V gives CDR1 SGHNT, CDR2 YYREEE (reference sequence). This CDR3 has 14 amino acids. The CDR3 loop reads CASTAASSYNEQFF. The CDR3 DNA is TGTGCCAGCACGGCGGCGAGCTCCTACAATGAGCAGTTCTTC.

V usage is TRBV11-2 and J usage is TRBJ1-5; a possible D gene is TRBD1 (5 bases). With 11 bases removed from V and 2 bases from J, the gap between germline ends came to 16 bases. Germline V gene sequence: CDR1 SGHAT, CDR2 FQNNGV. The CDR3 has 14 amino acids. CDR3: CAPWPGPRNQPQHF. The CDR3 DNA reads as TGTGCCCCCTGGCCGGGACCACGCAATCAGCCCCAGCATTTT.

The rearrangement uses TRBV19 and TRBJ2-6; 9 nucleotides align to TRBD1. Looked up from germline, CDR1 is LNHDA and CDR2 is SQIVND (reference sequence). After removal of 5 bases from V and 0 bases from J, the junction contained 11 bases not matched to a gene. The CDR3 covers 19 residues. CDR3 residues: CASSRGQGRLRSGANVLTF. The CDR3, as DNA: TGTGCCAGTAGTCGGGGACAGGGAAGACTCCGCTCTGGGGCCAACGTCCTGACTTTC.

The gene calls are TRBV14 and TRBJ2-2, with D unresolved. Looked up from germline, CDR1 is SGHDN and CDR2 is FVKESK. The V end lost 0 bases, the J end lost 6 bases, and 8 bases lay between the germline ends. The CDR3 consists of 14 residues. The CDR3 sequence: CASSQERQSGELFF. For the CDR3, the DNA is TGTGCCAGCAGCCAAGAGAGACAATCCGGGGAGCTGTTTTTT.

This chain joins TRBV5-5 and TRBJ2-5, with 7 bases that match TRBD1. This CDR3 region has 14 residues. With V trimmed by 5 bases and J by 3 bases, 7 bases remained unmatched. Germline assignment: CDR1 SGHKS and CDR2 YYEKEE (reference sequence). Written as DNA, the CDR3 is TGTGCCAGCAGAACCGGGACAGCCAAAGAGACCCAGTACTTC. It is translated as CASRTGTAKETQYF. Full variable domain (remainder filled in from reference TRBV5-5 and TRBJ2-5): DAGVTQSPTHLIKTRGQQVTLRCSPISGHKSVSWYQQVLGQGPQFIFQYYEKEERGRGNFPDRFSARQFPNYSSELNVNALLLGDSALYLCASRTGTAKETQYFGPGTRLLVL.

The chain recombines TRBV15 with TRBJ1-1, with TRBD1 matching over 9 bases. Germline-derived CDR1 and CDR2 are LNHNV and YYDKDF (reference sequence). Trimming removed 6 bases from V and 6 bases from J; junction bases left unmatched: 5. This CDR3 spans 13 amino acids. This CDR3 is CATRDRGQAEAFF. For the CDR3, the DNA is TGTGCCACCAGGGACAGGGGTCAGGCTGAAGCTTTCTTT.

This clone was found a few times. V gene TRBV30 combines with J gene TRBJ1-6; D possibly corresponds to TRBD1 (5 bases). Looked up from germline, CDR1 is GTSNPN and CDR2 is SVGIG (reference sequence). CDR3 size: 13 residues. V was trimmed by 3 bases and J by 8 bases, leaving 11 bases between them. The CDR3 coding sequence is TGTGCCTGGAGCCTTTTAGGGGATTCACCCCTCCACTTT. This translates into CAWSLLGDSPLHF.

This chain joins TRBV5-1 and TRBJ2-7; 11 bases fit TRBD1. V shed 4 bases and J 4 bases; nucleotides not matched to a gene: 4. This CDR3 contains 14 residues. In germline, CDR1 is SGHRS, CDR2 YFSETQ. Here the CDR3 DNA reads TGCGCCAGCAGCCACGGGACAGGGGGTTACGAGCAGTACGTC. This gives the protein CASSHGTGGYEQYV.

The chain has TRBV6-1 and TRBJ1-4; D may be TRBD1 (5 bases). The CDR3 loop spans 16 amino acids. CDR1 and CDR2 (germline): MNHNS, SASEGT. V lost 2 bases and J lost 0, with 10 bases in between. Here the CDR3 DNA reads TGTGCCAGCAGTGAATCGGGACCTACAACTAATGAAAAACTGTTTTTT. This gives the protein CASSESGPTTNEKLFF.

V and J are TRBV5-8 and TRBJ1-6, with D perhaps matching TRBD1 (6 bases). The CDR3 length is 16 residues. Germline CDR1 reads SGHTS; CDR2 reads YDEGEE. V was shortened by 3 bases and J by 1 base, with 11 bases between the two germline ends. CDR3 nucleotide sequence: TGTGCCAGCAGCTCCAAGGGGGAGTCCTATAATTCACCCCTCCACTTT. This encodes CASSSKGESYNSPLHF.

The V gene is TRBV6-6, the J gene TRBJ1-2, with D maybe TRBD1 (6 bases). Trimming took off 4 bases at V and 4 bases at J, with 13 bases between the two ends. Germline loops: CDR1 MNHNY, CDR2 SVGAGI (reference sequence). The CDR3 spans 14 residues. Written as DNA, the CDR3 is TGTGCCAGCAGTTCACGGACAGACAGCTATGGCTACACCTTC. Amino acid sequence: CASSSRTDSYGYTF.

V usage is TRBV3-1 (or the pseudogene TRBV3-2) and J usage is TRBJ1-2; D uncertain. From germline, CDR1 is LGHDT and CDR2 YNNKEL (reference sequence). V lost 7 bases and J lost 0, with 12 bases in between. CDR3 size: 14 residues. The CDR3 here is CASKPMNSNYGYTF. The CDR3 DNA reads as TGTGCCAGCAAGCCTATGAATTCTAACTATGGCTACACCTTC.

This clone was seen just once. The chain has TRBV3-1 (or the pseudogene TRBV3-2) and TRBJ2-7; D unresolved. Trimming removed 6 bases from V and 2 bases from J, with 17 bases in between. Germline CDR1 reads LGHDT; CDR2 reads YNNKEL (reference sequence). The CDR3 contains 15 residues. CDR3 loop: CASSPGPSFPYEQYF. CDR3 nucleotide sequence: TGTGCCAGCAGTCCCGGACCGAGCTTCCCCTACGAGCAGTACTTC.

The chain uses TRBV9 and TRBJ1-4; D unresolved. This CDR3 contains 15 residues. V gave up 4 bases and J gave up 4 bases, with 14 bases separating them. Germline CDR1 SGDLS, CDR2 YYNGEE. CDR3 sequence: CASSPWRGGNEKLFF. As DNA, the CDR3 is TGTGCCAGCAGCCCCTGGAGAGGAGGTAATGAAAAACTGTTTTTT.

The chain recombines TRBV28 with TRBJ1-3, with 7 bases identical to TRBD1. This CDR3 is built from 13 residues. CDR1 and CDR2 (germline): MDHEN, SYDVKM. The junction had 6 bases not matched to a gene; V was cut back by 11 bases and J by 2 bases. For the CDR3, the DNA is TGTGCCTCTCAAACAGGGGCTGGAAACACCATATATTTT. Residues: CASQTGAGNTIYF.